This TCR beta chain was captured by sequencing in a study of early T cells in non-severe SARS-CoV-2 infection. About the study: Sequencing targeted bulk RNA from unsorted whole blood, leaving chains unpaired.

Findings and limits, study-wide: Missing private and CD4 specificities, VDJdb matching favored anti-spike CD8 responses.

A note on this clonotype: Its antigen is not known.

Unique molecular identifiers were attached to individual cDNA molecules. TCRdb re-called the 5' RACE reads with MiXCR, one entry per CDR3 protein. The sample holds 85,000 to 120,000 distinct CDR3 sequences, 10% to 15% seen once. Germline V lookup: CDR1 LGHNA, CDR2 YSLEER. This CDR3 has 15 amino acids. Between the trimmed V and J ends, which lost 0 bases and 3 bases, there was a span of 10 bases. The sequenced material came from whole blood. V is TRBV4-3 and J is TRBJ2-3; D call uncertain. This TCR was sampled from an adult who was a healthcare worker with PCR-confirmed SARS-CoV-2 infection or an uninfected control (not recorded which). CDR3: CASSQDGRETDTQYF. Written as DNA, the CDR3 is TGCGCCAGCAGCCAAGATGGCAGAGAAACAGATACGCAGTATTTT.